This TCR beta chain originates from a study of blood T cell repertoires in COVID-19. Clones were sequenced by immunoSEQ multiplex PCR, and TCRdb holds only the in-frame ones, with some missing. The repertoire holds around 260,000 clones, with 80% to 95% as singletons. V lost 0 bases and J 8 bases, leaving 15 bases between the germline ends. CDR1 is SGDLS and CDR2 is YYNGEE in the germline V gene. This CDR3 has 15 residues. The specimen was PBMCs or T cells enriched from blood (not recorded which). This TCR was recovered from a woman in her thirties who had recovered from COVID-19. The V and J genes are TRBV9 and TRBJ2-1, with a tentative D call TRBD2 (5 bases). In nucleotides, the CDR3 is TGTGCCAGCAGCGTAGGTCGGGATAAGATCCATGAGCAGTTCTTC. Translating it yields CASSVGRDKIHEQFF.